Below, one TCR beta chain is given with its context. Its antigen is not identified. The entry originates in a study of T cell responses to AZD1222 COVID-19 vaccine. Points from the study as a whole: Every sample of the repertoires postdated the peak T cell response. Donors skewed white British and female; clonal diversity was possibly underestimated. Two AZD1222 doses significantly raised spike-specific TCR breadth and depth over controls. Within unmutated variant regions lay the reported targets of nearly half of spike-specific TCRs.

Here immunoSEQ multiplex PCR was the method, and the copy in TCRdb shows in-frame clones only, minus some. Among under 150,000 clones listed, about 90% were seen once. Germline CDR1 reads LNHDA; CDR2 reads SQIVND (reference sequence). This CDR3 is built from 13 residues. Between the trimmed V and J ends, which lost 7 bases and 4 bases, there was a span of 13 bases. The sequence was obtained from an adult in good health. The J gene is TRBJ1-1, the V gene TRBV19, with D perhaps matching TRBD1 (6 bases). The sample here was peripheral blood, taken on day 0 of AZD1222 vaccination. In DNA, the CDR3 is TGTGCCAGTACGGGGGGCTTTGTCACTGAAGCTTTCTTT. Encoded protein: CASTGGFVTEAFF.